What follows describes a single TCR beta chain. The source of the sample is a study of blood T cell repertoires in COVID-19. Study in general: The origin of the acute and convalescent COVID-19 samples was the United States, Italy and Spain.

Profiled with immunoSEQ multiplex PCR; TCRdb holds only in-frame clones, not every one. The sample consists of approximately 90,000 clones, approximately 89% of them appearing once. The sample taken for sequencing was peripheral blood. The receptor was derived from a human donor in a cohort sampled during active COVID-19.

The CDR3 loop reads CASSPRQGASNQPQHF. DNA for the CDR3: TGTGCCAGCTCACCAAGGCAGGGGGCGAGCAATCAGCCCCAGCATTTT. The V gene is TRBV18, the J gene TRBJ1-5, with TRBD1 matching over 8 bases. Looked up from germline, CDR1 is KGHSH and CDR2 is LQKENI. The CDR3 runs 16 residues. J lost 1 base, V lost 2 bases, and 4 bases had no gene match.